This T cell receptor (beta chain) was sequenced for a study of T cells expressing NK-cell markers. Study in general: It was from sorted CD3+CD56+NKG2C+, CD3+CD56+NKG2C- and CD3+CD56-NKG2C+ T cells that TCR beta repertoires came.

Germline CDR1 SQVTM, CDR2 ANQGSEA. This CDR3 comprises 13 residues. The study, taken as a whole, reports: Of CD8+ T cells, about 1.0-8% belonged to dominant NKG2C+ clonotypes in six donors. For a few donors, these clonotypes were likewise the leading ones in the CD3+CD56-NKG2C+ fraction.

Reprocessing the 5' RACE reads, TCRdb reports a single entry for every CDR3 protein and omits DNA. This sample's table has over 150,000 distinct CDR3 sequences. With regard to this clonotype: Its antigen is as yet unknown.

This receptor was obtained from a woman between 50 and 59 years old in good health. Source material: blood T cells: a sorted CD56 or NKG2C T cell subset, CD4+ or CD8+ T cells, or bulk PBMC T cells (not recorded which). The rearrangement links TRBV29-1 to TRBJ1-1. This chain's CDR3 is CSVVGPRGTEAFF. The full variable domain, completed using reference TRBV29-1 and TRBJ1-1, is SAVISQKPSRDICQRGTSLTIQCQVDSQVTMMFWYRQQPGQSLTLIATANQGSEATYESGFVIDKFPISRPNLTFSTLTVSNMSPEDSSIYLCSVVGPRGTEAFFGQGTRLTVV.